The entry below gives a single TCR beta chain sequence along with its context. This entry is derived from a study of blood T cell repertoires in COVID-19. Whole-study context: The samples span acute and convalescent COVID-19 from the United States, Italy and Spain. The analysed material was cDNA or gDNA that came from T cells, B-cell-depleted T cells, or PBMCs.

Original data processing: Reference gene primer amplification yielded estimated nucleated cell counts. TCRdb keeps only in-frame clones here, not all; method: immunoSEQ multiplex PCR. Clonal size and the V and J genes are those of that table, whereas D and trimming came from the DNA. The table shows approximately 70,000 clones, with around 80% occurring only once. This CDR3 has 13 residues. Germline V lookup: CDR1 SNHLY, CDR2 FYNNEI. Trimming pared 8 bases from V and 4 bases from J, leaving 14 bases between. V and J are TRBV2 and TRBJ1-2; no clear D gene. The receptor was isolated from a woman of 80 years or more with acute or convalescent COVID-19. The sequencing input was peripheral blood. In DNA, the CDR3 is TGTGCCAGCCAGGAACTCCCAGTCTATGGCTACACCTTC. Protein sequence: CASQELPVYGYTF.